This is a list of T cell receptor beta chains from one sample in a study of response to subunit inactivated influenza vaccine. TCRdb passed the RT-PCR reads through MiXCR, listing each CDR3 protein once. The sample holds roughly 570,000 distinct CDR3 sequences; under 15% are singletons and the top ten take about an eighth. The input for sequencing was PBMCs from blood, taken about 40 days after vaccination. These receptors originate from a man in his forties or fifties who received an inactivated influenza vaccine. The CDR3 runs from the conserved cysteine through the conserved F or W. The order of the fields is D gene, clone size, J gene, V gene, CDR3 DNA, CDR3 protein. D genes are given only for firm matches. Rows may omit the clone size; those that give it use once, few, many or a size class.

. few TRBJ2-7 TRBV3-1 TGTGCCAGCAGCCAGGGGTACTCCTACGAGCAGTACTTC CASSQGYSYEQYF
TRBD2 . TRBJ2-1 TRBV3-1 TGTGCCAGCAGCCAAACTACGCGGGGGGGCCTTTATGAGCAGTTCTTC CASSQTTRGGLYEQFF
. few TRBJ1-5 TRBV7-9 TGTGCCAGCAGCCAGACAAAGGATCAGCCCCAGCATTTT CASSQTKDQPQHF
. many TRBJ2-2 TRBV11-2 TGTGCCAGCAGTCATAGGTGGGGGAACACCGGGGAGCTGTTTTTT CASSHRWGNTGELFF
. many TRBJ2-5 TRBV5-6 TGTGCCAGCAGCTTGAGTAGACACCCTCTGGGGACCCAGTACTTC CASSLSRHPLGTQYF
TRBD2 many TRBJ2-3 TRBV20-1 TGCAGTGCTCCTCGGGAGGGCAGGACAGATACGCAGTATTTT CSAPREGRTDTQYF
TRBD1 . TRBJ2-7 TRBV3-1 TGTGCCAGCAGCCGGGACAGGGACAGTGCGCAGTACTTC CASSRDRDSAQYF
. . TRBJ1-4 TRBV7-6 TGTGCCAGCAGCTTAGCCCTACCAGGGGAAAAACTGTTTTTT CASSLALPGEKLFF
. many TRBJ2-3 TRBV9 TGTGCCAGCAGCGTAGCTCTTGGCAGAGGCACAGATACGCAGTATTTT CASSVALGRGTDTQYF
TRBD1 . TRBJ2-6 TRBV6-2/TRBV6-3 TGTGCCAGCAGTTACTCGAGAAGGGACAGGGTGTACTCTGGGGCCAACGTCCTGACTTTC CASSYSRRDRVYSGANVLTF
. . TRBJ2-2 TRBV7-8 TGTGCCAGCAGCTTAATGCAGTCCGGGGAGCTGTTTTTT CASSLMQSGELFF
TRBD1 few TRBJ1-2 TRBV6-5 TGTGCCAGCAGTTACCTTGGGACAGGGGACTATGGCTACACCTTC CASSYLGTGDYGYTF
. many TRBJ2-7 TRBV7-2 TGTGCCAGCAGCTCGATACGGTACGAGCAGTACTTC CASSSIRYEQYF
. few TRBJ2-5 TRBV5-8 TGTGCCAGCAGCGGCTTACGTGGGGACCAAGAGACCCAGTACTTC CASSGLRGDQETQYF
TRBD2 . TRBJ2-1 TRBV29-1 TGCAGCGTTGAAGGGCTAGCGGGATACTACAATGAGCAGTTCTTC CSVEGLAGYYNEQFF
TRBD1 few TRBJ2-3 TRBV5-1 TGCGCCAGCAGCTCTAAAACAGGGGCTAGCACAGATACGCAGTATTTT CASSSKTGASTDTQYF
. . TRBJ1-3 TRBV28 TGTGCCAGCAGTTTACCTGGGACACCTGGAAACACCATATATTTT CASSLPGTPGNTIYF
. . TRBJ2-1 TRBV5-1 TGCGCCAGCAGCCAGTTTAGTAATGAGCAGTTCTTC CASSQFSNEQFF
. few TRBJ1-1 TRBV29-1 TGCAGCGTTGAAGGACAGGCGCGAAGGGTTTTCTTT CSVEGQARRVFF
. . TRBJ2-1 TRBV4-3 TGCGCCAGCAGCCAAGAGAGAGCTAGCGTGAGCTCCTACAATGAGCAGTTCTTC CASSQERASVSSYNEQFF
. few TRBJ2-3 TRBV6-5 TGTGCCAGCAGTTACTCGATAGAGCTATCAGATACGCAGTATTTT CASSYSIELSDTQYF
. . TRBJ1-6 TRBV4-3 TGCGCCAGCAGCCAAGATTCTCCAGGCGGGAGGCCATCGTATATGTCACCCCTCCACTTT CASSQDSPGGRPSYMSPLHF
. . TRBJ1-1 TRBV12-3/TRBV12-4 TGTGCCAGCACCCGAGGCACGAACACTGAAGCTTTCTTT CASTRGTNTEAFF
TRBD1 many TRBJ2-2 TRBV6-2/TRBV6-3 TGTGCCAGCAGTTCCGGGACAGGGATCTCCGGGGAGCTGTTTTTT CASSSGTGISGELFF
TRBD1 many TRBJ2-5 TRBV7-8 TGTGCCAGCAGCCCCCGTCGGGTCAGGGGGTTCGAGACCCAGTACTTC CASSPRRVRGFETQYF
TRBD1 few TRBJ2-7 TRBV4-3 TGCGCCAGCAGCCAAGGCCGGACAGGGTGGTACGAGCAGTACTTC CASSQGRTGWYEQYF
. . TRBJ1-1 TRBV5-1 TGCGCCAGCAGCTTGGGCGGGTGGGAAAACACTGAAGCTTTCTTT CASSLGGWENTEAFF
TRBD1 many TRBJ1-4 TRBV6-1 TGTGCCAGCAGGCCGGGACAGGCGTATGAAAAACTGTTTTTT CASRPGQAYEKLFF
TRBD1 few TRBJ2-1 TRBV20-1 TGCAGCGCTCTTCAGGTGGGACAGGGGGCTTGGAATGAGCAGTTCTTC CSALQVGQGAWNEQFF
. . TRBJ2-5 TRBV9 TGTGCCAGCAGCGTGCGGCCCAAGGGTGTCCAAGAGACCCAGTACTTC CASSVRPKGVQETQYF
. few TRBJ2-3 TRBV5-6 TGTGCCAGCAGCTTGGGGTCGGCGGAGTATTTT CASSLGSAEYF
. many TRBJ2-2 TRBV7-2 TGTGCCAGCAGTTCGAACAGGGTTATCGGGGAGCTGTTTTTT CASSSNRVIGELFF
. many TRBJ2-5 TRBV29-1 TGCAGCGGAGAGGAGGAGACCCAGTACTTC CSGEEETQYF
. few TRBJ2-1 TRBV28 TGTGCCAGCAGATACAGGAGTGTGCGGGGTCGGGGGCGAGACAATGAGCAGTTCTTC CASRYRSVRGRGRDNEQFF
. . TRBJ2-5 TRBV9 TGTGCCAGCAGCGTAGCCTGGGGACCTCCTGGGGGAGAGACCCAGTACTTC CASSVAWGPPGGETQYF
. . TRBJ1-1 TRBV7-8 TGTGCCAGCAGCTTAACCGCCTCGGGGGGTGCCGTTGGAGCTTTCTTT CASSLTASGGAVGAFF
TRBD1 few TRBJ1-1 TRBV25-1 TGTGCCACCACTAGGGGGCAGCGCACTGAAGCTTTCTTT CATTRGQRTEAFF
TRBD2 . TRBJ2-1 TRBV4-2 TGTGCCAGCAGCCAACGGTCGCTAGCGGCTTCTAGCTCCTACAATGAGCAGTTCTTC CASSQRSLAASSSYNEQFF
TRBD1 . TRBJ1-2 TRBV20-1 TGCAACCCGGAGGGGGCGCGGGGCTACACCTTC CNPEGARGYTF